Sequencing of this TCR beta chain was carried out in a study of blood T cell repertoires in COVID-19. Background on the study: Samples came from the United States, Italy and Spain, spanning acute and convalescent COVID-19.

The CDR3 is 14 residues long. The germline gives CDR1 MNHEY, CDR2 SMNVEV (reference sequence). V was trimmed by 2 bases and J by 4 bases, leaving 9 bases between them. Assay: immunoSEQ multiplex PCR; the TCRdb copy retains only in-frame clones and omits some. The sample has around 170,000 clones; 70% to 90% are singletons. The V call is TRBV27, the J call TRBJ1-5; possible D gene TRBD1, 5 bases. The receptor was isolated from a woman in her 30s with active or convalescent COVID-19. Sequenced sample: peripheral blood. CDR3 DNA sequence: TGTGCCAGCAGTTTAGGGGCAGCTAATCAGCCCCAGCATTTT. Protein sequence: CASSLGAANQPQHF.